This T cell receptor (beta chain) was sequenced during a study of persistence of HIV-infected CD4 T cells. Cells were stimulated with overlapping HIV-1 Gag 15-mer peptides. CD40L/CD69 double-negative CD45RO-high memory CD4+ T cells were collected. In the case of this clone: The target antigen is unknown.

The libraries were made with immunoSEQ version 4 in survey mode. Sequencing was performed with immunoSEQ multiplex PCR; in TCRdb, only in-frame clones are kept and a portion is missing. The sample contains about 40,000 clones, about 84% of which appear only once. This CDR3 is built from 15 residues. Trimming took 4 bases from V and 2 from J, leaving 15 bases between them. Germline loops: CDR1 MNHEY, CDR2 SMNVEV (reference sequence). Material: CD4+ T cells sorted from PBMCs after roughly 18-hour stimulation, obtained from a patient who received antiretroviral therapy. The rearrangement joins TRBV27 to TRBJ2-7; D unclear. The receptor was derived from an adult man with HIV who was CMV-seropositive. In DNA, the CDR3 is TGTGCCAGCAGTTCCCCCGCGACACTGGCCTACGAGCAGTACTTC. Its protein is CASSSPATLAYEQYF.